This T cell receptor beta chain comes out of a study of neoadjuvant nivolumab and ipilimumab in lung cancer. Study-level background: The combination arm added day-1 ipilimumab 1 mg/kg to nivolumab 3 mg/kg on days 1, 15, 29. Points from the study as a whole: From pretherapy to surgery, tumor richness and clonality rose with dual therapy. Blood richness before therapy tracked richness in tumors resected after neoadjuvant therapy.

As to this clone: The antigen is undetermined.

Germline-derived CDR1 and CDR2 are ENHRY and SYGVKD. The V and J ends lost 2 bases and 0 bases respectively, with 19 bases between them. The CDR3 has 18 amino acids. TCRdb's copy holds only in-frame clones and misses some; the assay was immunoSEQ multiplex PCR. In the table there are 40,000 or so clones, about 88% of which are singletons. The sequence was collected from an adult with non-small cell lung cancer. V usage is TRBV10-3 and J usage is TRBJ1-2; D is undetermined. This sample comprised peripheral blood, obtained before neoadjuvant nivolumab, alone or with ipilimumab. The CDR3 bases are TGTGCCATCAGTGAGAACATCGGCGGGATGGGAGCTAACTATGGCTACACCTTC. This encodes CAISENIGGMGANYGYTF.